The T cell receptor beta chain described here comes from a study of monozygotic twins with cystic fibrosis. As for the study in general: With roughly 16 PCR cycles, barcoded libraries came from 2.5 to 3.5 micrograms of fragmented DNA. Whole-study results and caveats: Monozygotic CF twin pairs shared significantly more nucleotide-identical clonotypes than unrelated CF individuals did. Low clonality (median about 0.0095) suggested a mostly naive repertoire. V usage most resembled the co-twin in 13 of 16 pairs.

Libraries were prepared by immunoSEQ multiplex PCR; TCRdb keeps only in-frame clonotypes and omits some of them. The sample holds 15,000 to 20,000 clones, 95% to 97% seen once. With respect to this clone: Its target is not known.

Germline V gives CDR1 SGHTA, CDR2 FQGNSA. V lost 2 bases and J 6 bases, leaving 8 bases between the germline ends. The CDR3 covers 13 residues. The sample taken for sequencing was blood. V is TRBV7-2 and J is TRBJ2-1; possibly TRBD2 for D (5 bases). The sequence came from a girl under 10 years old with cystic fibrosis. CDR3 amino acids: CASSLSRANEQFF. In DNA, the CDR3 is TGTGCCAGCAGCTTATCGCGGGCCAATGAGCAGTTCTTC.